Below, 30 T cell receptor beta chains from the same sample are listed, as sequenced in a study of T cell responses to AZD1222 COVID-19 vaccine (dated by TCRdb to the early 2020s). The meaning of the sample's time point label: baseline before first vaccination. Library preparation used the immunoSEQ multiplex PCR assay. TCRdb carries this immuneACCESS record with in-frame sequences only. Its versions omit some clonotypes, under half of them owing to an unresolved V gene in the studies checked, with the rest unexplained. In all, the sample holds 100,000 to 150,000 clones, and 90% of those were seen once. Of the sample, 7.2% falls within the top ten clones. Sequenced here: peripheral blood, sampled on day 0 of AZD1222 vaccination. Source of these receptors: an adult in good health.

The J gene is TRBJ2-7, the V gene TRBV5-4; 14 positions agree with TRBD2. Germline V CDR1 and CDR2: SGHNT, YYREEE (reference sequence). The CDR3 is 16 amino acids. The J segment lost 2 bases and the V segment lost 2 bases, leaving 3 bases of the junction unmatched. The CDR3 loop reads CASSLGGLAGAYEQYF. In DNA, the CDR3 is TGTGCCAGCAGCTTAGGGGGACTAGCGGGAGCCTACGAGCAGTACTTC.

The chain combines TRBV15 with TRBJ2-6; TRBD1 aligns across 7 bases. The ends lost 0 bases at V and 2 bases at J; junction bases unmatched: 7. This CDR3 contains 18 residues. Germline-derived CDR1 and CDR2 are LNHNV and YYDKDF (reference sequence). DNA of the CDR3: TGTGCCACCAGCAGAGAATTGACAGGGTCCGCTGGGGCCAACGTCCTGACTTTC. This gives the protein CATSRELTGSAGANVLTF.

This sequence joins TRBV5-6 and TRBJ1-5; 7 bases align to TRBD1. Germline values: CDR1 SGHDT, CDR2 YYEEEE. The CDR3 runs 13 residues. V lost 0 bases, J lost 9 bases, and 3 bases stayed unmatched. The CDR3: CASSLVPGGPQHF. The CDR3 bases are TGTGCCAGCAGCTTGGTTCCAGGGGGGCCCCAGCATTTT. Together with reference TRBV5-6 and TRBJ1-5, the CDR3 gives the full variable domain: DAGVTQSPTHLIKTRGQQVTLRCSPKSGHDTVSWYQQALGQGPQFIFQYYEEEERQRGNFPDRFSGHQFPNYSSELNVNALLLGDSALYLCASSLVPGGPQHFGDGTRLSIL.

This chain connects TRBV28 to TRBJ2-5, with 8 positions matching TRBD2. The CDR3 totals 14 residues. Germline V lookup: CDR1 MDHEN, CDR2 SYDVKM. The ends lost 10 bases at V and 4 bases at J; junction bases unmatched: 11. CDR3 residues: CATLAGTTRETQYF. CDR3 in DNA: TGTGCCACCCTAGCGGGCACGACCCGAGAGACCCAGTACTTC.

This sequence joins TRBV9 and TRBJ1-6; no clear D gene. Per the germline V gene, CDR1 is SGDLS and CDR2 is YYNGEE. Between the trimmed V and J ends, which lost 7 bases and 7 bases, there was a span of 15 bases. The CDR3 consists of 14 residues. The CDR3, as DNA: TGTGCCAGCTCGAAGGACGGGTTAAATTCACCCCTCCACTTT. It is translated as CASSKDGLNSPLHF.

The chain combines TRBV30 with TRBJ1-2; a possible D gene is TRBD1 (5 bases). The germline V gene encodes CDR1 GTSNPN and CDR2 SVGIG (reference sequence). The CDR3 is 18 amino acids. V was pared by 2 bases and J by 1 base, with 23 bases between. The CDR3 nucleotides read TGTGCCTGGAGTCGTCACGGGACGGTCCTAATTCTTAACTATGGCTACACCTTC. Its translation is CAWSRHGTVLILNYGYTF.

This chain connects TRBV24-1 to TRBJ2-3, with D unresolved. Germline CDR1 is KGHDR and CDR2 is SFDVKD. CDR3 length: 13 amino acids. V shed 5 bases and J shed 4 bases, with 9 bases lying between them. CDR3 DNA: TGTGCCACCAGTGGCCCTAGGGCAGATACGCAGTATTTT. This gives the protein CATSGPRADTQYF.

J is TRBJ1-1 and V is TRBV28, with D maybe TRBD1 (5 bases). Germline V gene lookup returns CDR1 MDHEN and CDR2 SYDVKM. Between the trimmed V and J ends, which lost 6 bases and 1 base, there was a span of 15 bases. This CDR3 contains 15 residues. The chain's CDR3 is CASRAGRGGNTEAFF. The CDR3 DNA is TGTGCCAGCAGAGCAGGGAGGGGTGGGAACACTGAAGCTTTCTTT.

The rearrangement joins TRBV28 to TRBJ2-5, with D perhaps TRBD1 (5 bases). V was pared by 5 bases and J by 4 bases, with 11 bases between. The CDR3 has 13 amino acids. Germline V lookup: CDR1 MDHEN, CDR2 SYDVKM. The CDR3 DNA reads as TGTGCCAGCAGTCCAGGGCCTTTAGAGACCCAGTACTTC. It yields the protein CASSPGPLETQYF.

The rearrangement joins TRBV2 to TRBJ1-5; TRBD1 matches at 11 bases. This CDR3 is 14 amino acids long. CDR1 is SNHLY and CDR2 is FYNNEI in the germline V gene. The V gene end was trimmed by 4 bases and the J gene end by 5 bases; junction bases not matched to a gene: 1. The CDR3 DNA is TGTGCCAGCAGTGGGACAGGGGGCTATCAGCCCCAGCATTTT. Translation: CASSGTGGYQPQHF.

In regard to this clone: Sequence at one end of the junction differs from germline and may be a read error. The chain has TRBV18 and TRBJ2-1; 8 nucleotides align to TRBD2. This CDR3 has 16 residues. Germline V gene sequence: CDR1 KGHSH, CDR2 LQKENI. DNA of the CDR3: TGTGCCAGCTCACCTTTACCCGGGACTAGTTACACTGAGCAGTTCTTC. The encoded protein is CASSPLPGTSYTEQFF. The full variable domain, completed using reference TRBV18 and TRBJ2-1, is NAGVMQNPRHLVRRRGQEARLRCSPMKGHSHVYWYRQLPEEGLKFMVYLQKENIIDESGMPKERFSAEFPKEGPSILRIQQVVRGDSAAYFCASSPLPGTSYTEQFFGPGTRLTVL.

The V gene is TRBV2, the J gene TRBJ1-1, with D maybe TRBD1 (5 bases). The CDR3 is 12 residues long. CDR1 SNHLY and CDR2 FYNNEI come from the germline V gene. The germline V and J ends were trimmed by 8 bases and 1 base, with 8 bases remaining between them. The CDR3 region has the DNA TGTGCCAGCGTAGGGGAGAACACTGAAGCTTTCTTT. Amino acids: CASVGENTEAFF.

The chain uses TRBV2 and TRBJ2-2; no definite D call. CDR1 is SNHLY and CDR2 is FYNNEI in the germline V gene. V dropped 4 bases and J dropped 4 bases, with 7 bases sitting between them. The CDR3 totals 13 residues. CDR3 protein: CASSAWATGELFF. In DNA form, the CDR3 reads TGTGCCAGCAGTGCTTGGGCCACCGGGGAGCTGTTTTTT.

This clone was counted between two and nine times. The CDR3 here is CASSQEEGAGELFF. CDR3 coding DNA: TGCGCCAGCAGCCAAGAAGAGGGGGCCGGGGAGCTGTTTTTT. The chain uses TRBV4-3 and TRBJ2-2, with D perhaps matching TRBD1 (6 bases). The V end lost 0 bases, the J end lost 6 bases, and 8 bases lay between the germline ends. The V gene's germline CDR1 is LGHNA and CDR2 YSLEER. The CDR3 sequence is 14 residues long.

This clone was seen only once. The chain links TRBV2 to TRBJ2-1, with 7 bases fitting TRBD2. The V segment lost 6 bases and the J segment 3 bases; nucleotides outside the gene matches: 8. This CDR3 region has 15 residues. The germline V gene encodes CDR1 SNHLY and CDR2 FYNNEI. The CDR3 loop is CASRRELANYNEQFF. Here the CDR3 DNA reads TGTGCCAGCAGGCGGGAGTTAGCGAACTACAATGAGCAGTTCTTC.

The chain joins TRBV7-6 to TRBJ2-1; D possibly corresponds to TRBD2 (5 bases). Trimming cost V 1 base and J 7 bases, with 11 bases left between them. The CDR3 is 14 amino acids. CDR1 and CDR2 from the germline V gene are SGHVS and FNYEAQ. The CDR3 DNA follows: TGTGCCAGCAGCTTAGGTAGGGCGGGTAATGAGCAGTTCTTC. It translates to CASSLGRAGNEQFF.

This chain links TRBV27 with TRBJ2-3, with D perhaps TRBD2 (5 bases). Per the germline V gene, CDR1 is MNHEY and CDR2 is SMNVEV (reference sequence). This CDR3 spans 14 amino acids. Trimming removed 3 bases from V and 0 bases from J, with 7 bases in between. CDR3: CASSLRTSTDTQYF. CDR3 coding DNA: TGTGCCAGCAGTTTGAGGACTAGCACAGATACGCAGTATTTT.

The gene calls are TRBV6-4 and TRBJ2-2, with 9 positions matching TRBD2. The V segment lost 3 bases and the J segment 7 bases; nucleotides outside the gene matches: 12. CDR1 and CDR2 from the germline V gene are MRHNA and SNTAGT. This CDR3 contains 17 residues. CDR3 protein: CASSESAGGARDGELFF. CDR3 nucleotides: TGTGCCAGCAGTGAATCAGCGGGAGGAGCCCGTGACGGGGAGCTGTTTTTT.

The chain carries TRBV5-4 and TRBJ2-3; no clear D. Germline CDR1 reads SGHNT; CDR2 reads YYREEE (reference sequence). Trimming stripped 2 bases from V and 6 bases from J, with 7 bases between. There are 12 residues in the CDR3. This CDR3 reads CASSFIKDTQYF. The CDR3 region has the DNA TGTGCCAGCAGCTTTATCAAGGATACGCAGTATTTT.

V gene TRBV9 combines with J gene TRBJ2-1, with 7 bases matching TRBD2. The V gene's germline CDR1 is SGDLS and CDR2 YYNGEE. Trimming cost V 0 bases and J 7 bases; bases outside gene matches: 7. CDR3 length equals 15 residues. CDR3 residues: CASSVAGGGQNEQFF. The CDR3 coding sequence is TGTGCCAGCAGCGTAGCTGGGGGAGGGCAGAATGAGCAGTTCTTC.

J is TRBJ2-1 and V is TRBV30; D is perhaps TRBD2 (6 bases). The CDR3 consists of 13 residues. CDR1 and CDR2 (germline): GTSNPN, SVGIG (reference sequence). The V end lost 3 bases, the J end lost 6 bases, and 12 bases lay between the germline ends. The CDR3 sequence is CAWRRGGGNEQFF. The CDR3 nucleotides read TGTGCCTGGAGGCGGGGTGGGGGCAATGAGCAGTTCTTC.

This chain uses TRBV19 with TRBJ1-5; D is ambiguous. CDR1 and CDR2 from the germline V gene are LNHDA and SQIVND (reference sequence). This CDR3 comprises 15 residues. Trimming took 3 bases from V and 2 from J, leaving 11 bases between them. CDR3 nucleotides: TGTGCCAGTAGTATCAGCCTTTCGGGCAATCAGCCCCAGCATTTT. Translating gives CASSISLSGNQPQHF.

This clone has just one count. V is TRBV4-1 and J is TRBJ2-7; 11 nucleotides match TRBD2. The CDR3 covers 14 residues. Germline V gives CDR1 MGHRA, CDR2 YSYEKL. J lost 4 bases, V lost 2 bases, and 1 base had no gene match. CDR3 DNA: TGCGCCAGCAGCCAAACTAGCGGGAGTTACGAGCAGTACTTC. This sequence encodes CASSQTSGSYEQYF.

This clone showed up just once. In DNA, the CDR3 is TGTGCCAGCAGTCGTCTAGCGGTGAGCTACAATGAGCAGTTCTTC. Its protein is CASSRLAVSYNEQFF. The V call is TRBV27, the J call TRBJ2-1; 7 nucleotides align to TRBD2. This CDR3 has 15 amino acids. V was clipped by 5 bases and J by 3 bases; unmatched bases: 7. Per the germline V gene, CDR1 is MNHEY and CDR2 is SMNVEV (reference sequence).

This rearrangement joins TRBV28 to TRBJ1-4; possible D gene TRBD1, 5 bases. The germline V gene encodes CDR1 MDHEN and CDR2 SYDVKM. The V gene lost 8 bases and the J gene lost 0 bases, with 7 bases spanning the gap. CDR3 length: 13 residues. CDR3 sequence: CASRTSTNEKLFF. The CDR3 DNA reads TGTGCCAGCCGGACATCAACTAATGAAAAACTGTTTTTT.

The V call is TRBV4-3, the J call TRBJ2-7; D call uncertain. Germline-derived CDR1 and CDR2 are LGHNA and YSLEER. This CDR3 is built from 15 residues. V was trimmed by 2 bases and J by 5 bases, leaving 16 bases between them. The CDR3 protein is CASSQLGTLSNEQYF. The CDR3 DNA is TGCGCCAGCAGCCAACTTGGTACACTATCCAACGAGCAGTACTTC.

J is TRBJ2-7 and V is TRBV11-2; D is possibly TRBD1 (5 bases). The CDR3 is 16 residues long. Germline V gene lookup returns CDR1 SGHAT and CDR2 FQNNGV. Trimming left V 6 bases short and J 3 bases short, with 21 bases between. The CDR3 nucleotides read TGTGCCAGCAGTAGGGGTCAGCTACGAGGAAGCTACGAGCAGTACTTC. As protein: CASSRGQLRGSYEQYF. The full variable domain, completed using reference TRBV11-2 and TRBJ2-7, is EAGVAQSPRYKIIEKRQSVAFWCNPISGHATLYWYQQILGQGPKLLIQFQNNGVVDDSQLPKDRFSAERLKGVDSTLKIQPAKLEDSAVYLCASSRGQLRGSYEQYFGPGTRLTVT.

In DNA, the CDR3 is TGTGCCAGCAGCACAAGGGTGGCCTATGGCTACACCTTC. Amino acid sequence: CASSTRVAYGYTF. The chain combines TRBV11-2 with TRBJ1-2; D call uncertain. The CDR3 sequence is 13 residues long. Germline CDR1 reads SGHAT; CDR2 reads FQNNGV. The germline V and J ends were trimmed by 5 bases and 4 bases, with 11 bases remaining between them.

J is TRBJ2-1 and V is TRBV9; 8 bases agree with TRBD1. Germline CDR1 and CDR2: SGDLS and YYNGEE. The CDR3 is 15 residues long. V trimming: 4 bases; J trimming: 2 bases; junction bases outside the gene matches: 5. The CDR3: CASSPIQGAYNEQFF. In DNA form, the CDR3 reads TGTGCCAGCAGCCCGATACAGGGGGCCTACAATGAGCAGTTCTTC.

The chain carries TRBV3-1 (or the pseudogene TRBV3-2) and TRBJ2-1; D is undetermined. V was shortened by 3 bases and J by 7 bases, with 7 bases between the two germline ends. Germline CDR1 reads LGHDT; CDR2 reads YNNKEL (reference sequence). The CDR3 loop spans 12 amino acids. CDR3 nucleotides: TGTGCCAGCAGCCATATATGGAATGAGCAGTTCTTC. Its protein is CASSHIWNEQFF.